This TCR beta chain was profiled in a study of early T cells in non-severe SARS-CoV-2 infection. Study-level background: Unpaired chains resulted from sequencing bulk RNA of unsorted whole blood.

This clonotype has only a few counts. Its antigen is unidentified. From germline, CDR1 is SNHLY and CDR2 FYNNEI. This CDR3 is built from 13 residues. V lost 4 bases and J lost 5, with 11 bases in between. Study-level findings and limits: VDJdb matching skewed toward anti-spike CD8 responses, missing private and CD4 specificities.

Attached unique molecular identifiers marked individual cDNA molecules. TCRdb processed the 5' RACE reads anew with MiXCR; each CDR3 protein has one entry. The sample has some 80,000 distinct CDR3 sequences, roughly 13% seen once; the top ten hold under 1.5%. This rearrangement joins TRBV2 to TRBJ1-1, with a possible D match to TRBD1 (5 bases). This clonotype originated in an adult who was a healthcare worker with PCR-confirmed SARS-CoV-2 infection or an uninfected control (not recorded which). The sequenced sample was whole blood. The CDR3 is CASSGMKGTEAFF. Here the CDR3 DNA reads TGTGCCAGCAGTGGAATGAAGGGGACTGAAGCTTTCTTT.